This T cell receptor (beta chain) was retrieved from a study of shared clonotypes between healthy human individuals. Study-level points and caveats: Sampling used blood alone; tissue repertoires probably differ. Naive subsets generally exceeded memory subsets in estimated richness.

As regards this clone: Its antigen is as yet unknown.

Clones were sequenced by immunoSEQ multiplex PCR, and TCRdb holds only the in-frame ones, with some missing. The sample contains fewer than 2.5 million clones, approximately 93% of which appear only once. Trimming stripped 4 bases from V and 1 base from J, with 14 bases between. The V gene's germline CDR1 is SEHNR and CDR2 FQNEAQ (reference sequence). This CDR3 spans 15 amino acids. There were only Caucasian adults among the donors, and all lived in Nashville, Tennessee. This sequence joins TRBV7-9 and TRBJ2-7; a weak D match, TRBD2 (6 bases). This receptor was taken from a man aged 18 to 30 in good health. Some clones in this sample may be carry-over from other donors' samples. Sample: naive CD4+ T cells from PBMCs. Stated subset: CD45RA+ positively selected. Here the CDR3 reads CASSWGEDESYEQYF. The CDR3 DNA sequence: TGTGCCAGCAGCTGGGGGGAGGACGAATCCTACGAGCAGTACTTC.